The present T cell receptor (beta chain) was sequenced within a study of Graves' ophthalmopathy and Graves' hyperthyroidism. The V and J ends lost 5 bases and 9 bases respectively, with 16 bases between them. This CDR3 has 13 amino acids. The germline V gene encodes CDR1 LNHDA and CDR2 SQIVND (reference sequence). Investigators amplified TCR beta CDR3 regions from RNA transcripts. The first round was an RT-PCR with HTBI primers, and the second round was a multiplex PCR. Each CDR3 protein is one row after TCRdb ran MiXCR on the multiplex PCR reads. Here the sample spans 600,000 to 700,000 distinct CDR3 sequences, just over 40% being singletons.

Sequencing was performed on peripheral blood. This TCR derives from an adult man with Graves' ophthalmopathy. The chain links TRBV19 to TRBJ2-5; D may be TRBD1 (6 bases). This CDR3 reads CASSPQGNQPQYF. In DNA form, the CDR3 reads TGTGCCAGTAGTCCTCAGGGGAATCAGCCCCAGTACTTC.